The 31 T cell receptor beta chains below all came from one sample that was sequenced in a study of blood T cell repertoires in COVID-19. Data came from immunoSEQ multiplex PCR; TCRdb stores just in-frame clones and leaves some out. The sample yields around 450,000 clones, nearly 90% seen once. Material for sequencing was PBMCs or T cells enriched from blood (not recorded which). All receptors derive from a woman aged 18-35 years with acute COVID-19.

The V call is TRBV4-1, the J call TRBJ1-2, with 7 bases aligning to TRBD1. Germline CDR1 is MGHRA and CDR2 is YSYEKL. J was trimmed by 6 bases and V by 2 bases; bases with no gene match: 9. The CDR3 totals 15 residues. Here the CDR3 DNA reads TGCGCCAGCAGCCAATTGGACAGGAGGCCGGATGGCTACACCTTC. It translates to CASSQLDRRPDGYTF.

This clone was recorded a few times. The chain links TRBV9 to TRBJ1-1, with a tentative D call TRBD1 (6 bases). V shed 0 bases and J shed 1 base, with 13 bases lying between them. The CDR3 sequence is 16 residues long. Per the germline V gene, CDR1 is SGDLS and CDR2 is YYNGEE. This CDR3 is CASSVDGGLANTEAFF. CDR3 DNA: TGTGCCAGCAGCGTAGACGGGGGGCTCGCGAACACTGAAGCTTTCTTT. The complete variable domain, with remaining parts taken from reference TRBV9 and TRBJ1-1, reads DSGVTQTPKHLITATGQRVTLRCSPRSGDLSVYWYQQSLDQGLQFLIQYYNGEERAKGNILERFSAQQFPDLHSELNLSSLELGDSALYFCASSVDGGLANTEAFFGQGTRLTVV.

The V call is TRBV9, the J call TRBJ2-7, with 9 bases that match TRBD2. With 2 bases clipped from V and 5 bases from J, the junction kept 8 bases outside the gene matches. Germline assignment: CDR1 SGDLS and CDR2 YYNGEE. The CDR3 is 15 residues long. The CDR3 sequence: CASSVSGTSLDEQYF. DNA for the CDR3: TGTGCCAGCAGCGTCTCCGGGACTAGCCTGGACGAGCAGTACTTC.

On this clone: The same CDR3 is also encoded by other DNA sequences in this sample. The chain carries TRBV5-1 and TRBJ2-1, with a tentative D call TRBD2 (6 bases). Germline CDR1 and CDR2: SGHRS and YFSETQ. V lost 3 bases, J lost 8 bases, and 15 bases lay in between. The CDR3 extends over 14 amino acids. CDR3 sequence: CASSSGTSGDEQFF. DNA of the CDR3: TGCGCCAGCAGCTCTGGGACTTCGGGGGATGAGCAGTTCTTC.

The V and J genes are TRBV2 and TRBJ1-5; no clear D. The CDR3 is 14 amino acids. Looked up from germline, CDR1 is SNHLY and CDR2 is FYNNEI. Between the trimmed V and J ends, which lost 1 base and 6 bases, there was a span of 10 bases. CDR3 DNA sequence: TGTGCCAGCAGTGAAGGTCTTCCGGGTCAGCCCCAGCATTTT. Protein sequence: CASSEGLPGQPQHF.

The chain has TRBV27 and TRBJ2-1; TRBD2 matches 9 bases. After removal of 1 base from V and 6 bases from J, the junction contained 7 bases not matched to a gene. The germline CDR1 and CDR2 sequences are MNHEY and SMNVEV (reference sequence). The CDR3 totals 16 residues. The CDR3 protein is CASSLLAGAGANEQFF. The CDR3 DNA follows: TGTGCCAGCAGTTTATTAGCGGGAGCGGGTGCCAATGAGCAGTTCTTC.

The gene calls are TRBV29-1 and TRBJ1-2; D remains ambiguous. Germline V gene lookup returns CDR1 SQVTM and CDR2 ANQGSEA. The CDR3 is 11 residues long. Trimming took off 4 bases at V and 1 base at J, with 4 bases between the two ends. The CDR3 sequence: CSVVFNYGYTF. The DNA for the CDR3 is TGCAGCGTTGTCTTTAACTATGGCTACACCTTC. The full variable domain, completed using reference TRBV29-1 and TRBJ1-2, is SAVISQKPSRDICQRGTSLTIQCQVDSQVTMMFWYRQQPGQSLTLIATANQGSEATYESGFVIDKFPISRPNLTFSTLTVSNMSPEDSSIYLCSVVFNYGYTFGSGTRLTVV.

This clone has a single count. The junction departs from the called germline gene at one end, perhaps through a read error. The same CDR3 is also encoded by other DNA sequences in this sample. CDR3 in amino acids: CASSQEVGVRVAEAFF. In nucleotides, the CDR3 is TGTGCCAGCAGCCAAGAAGTCGGGGTGCGGGTCGCTGAAGCTTTCTTT. The chain combines TRBV4-1 with TRBJ1-1; no definite D call. CDR3 length: 16 residues. CDR1 is MGHRA and CDR2 is YSYEKL in the germline V gene.

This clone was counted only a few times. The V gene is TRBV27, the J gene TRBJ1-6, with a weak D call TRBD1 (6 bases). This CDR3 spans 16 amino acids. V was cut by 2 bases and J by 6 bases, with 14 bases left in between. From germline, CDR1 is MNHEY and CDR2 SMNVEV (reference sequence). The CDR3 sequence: CASSLPIRGRNSPLHF. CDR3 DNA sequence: TGTGCCAGCAGTTTACCCATCAGGGGACGTAATTCACCCCTCCACTTT.

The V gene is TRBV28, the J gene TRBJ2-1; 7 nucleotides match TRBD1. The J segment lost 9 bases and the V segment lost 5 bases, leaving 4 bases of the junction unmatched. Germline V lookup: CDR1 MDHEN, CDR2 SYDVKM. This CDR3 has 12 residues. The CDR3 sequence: CASSHNRGEQFF. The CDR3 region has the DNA TGTGCCAGCAGTCATAACAGGGGTGAGCAGTTCTTC. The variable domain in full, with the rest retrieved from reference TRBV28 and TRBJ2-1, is DVKVTQSSRYLVKRTGEKVFLECVQDMDHENMFWYRQDPGLGLRLIYFSYDVKMKEKGDIPEGYSVSREKKERFSLILESASTNQTSMYLCASSHNRGEQFFGPGTRLTVL.

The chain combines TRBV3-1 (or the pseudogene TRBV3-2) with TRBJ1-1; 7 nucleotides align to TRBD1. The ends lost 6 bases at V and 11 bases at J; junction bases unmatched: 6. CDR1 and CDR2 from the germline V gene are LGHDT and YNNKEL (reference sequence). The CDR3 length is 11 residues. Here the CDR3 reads CASSQGDMAFF. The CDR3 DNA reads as TGTGCCAGCAGTCAGGGGGACATGGCTTTCTTT.

The CDR3 DNA follows: TGTGCCAGCAGTTACTCCGGGACTCAGATGAACACTGAAGCTTTCTTT. This encodes CASSYSGTQMNTEAFF. This chain joins TRBV27 and TRBJ1-1; D is possibly TRBD1 (5 bases). Looked up from germline, CDR1 is MNHEY and CDR2 is SMNVEV (reference sequence). Between the trimmed V and J ends, which lost 4 bases and 0 bases, there was a span of 15 bases. The CDR3 has 16 residues.

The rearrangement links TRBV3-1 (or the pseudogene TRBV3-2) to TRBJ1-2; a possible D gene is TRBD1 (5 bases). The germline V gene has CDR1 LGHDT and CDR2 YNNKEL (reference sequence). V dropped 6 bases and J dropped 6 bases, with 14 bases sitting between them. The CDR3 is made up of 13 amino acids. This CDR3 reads CASRYGGGDGYTF. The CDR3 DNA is TGTGCCAGCAGATACGGGGGGGGTGATGGCTACACCTTC.

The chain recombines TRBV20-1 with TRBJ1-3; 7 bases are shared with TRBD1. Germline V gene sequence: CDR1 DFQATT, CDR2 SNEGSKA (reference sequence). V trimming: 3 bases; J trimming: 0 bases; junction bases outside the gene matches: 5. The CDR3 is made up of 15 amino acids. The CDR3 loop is CSASRTGGSGNTIYF. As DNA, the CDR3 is TGCAGTGCTAGTCGGACAGGCGGCTCTGGAAACACCATATATTTT.

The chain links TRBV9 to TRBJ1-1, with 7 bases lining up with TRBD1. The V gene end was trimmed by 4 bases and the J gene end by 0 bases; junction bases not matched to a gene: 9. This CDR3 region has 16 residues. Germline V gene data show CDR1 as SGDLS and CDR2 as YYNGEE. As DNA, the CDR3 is TGTGCCAGCAGCAAGACAGGGATAAGAATGAACACTGAAGCTTTCTTT. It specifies CASSKTGIRMNTEAFF. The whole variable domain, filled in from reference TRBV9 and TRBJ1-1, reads DSGVTQTPKHLITATGQRVTLRCSPRSGDLSVYWYQQSLDQGLQFLIQYYNGEERAKGNILERFSAQQFPDLHSELNLSSLELGDSALYFCASSKTGIRMNTEAFFGQGTRLTVV.

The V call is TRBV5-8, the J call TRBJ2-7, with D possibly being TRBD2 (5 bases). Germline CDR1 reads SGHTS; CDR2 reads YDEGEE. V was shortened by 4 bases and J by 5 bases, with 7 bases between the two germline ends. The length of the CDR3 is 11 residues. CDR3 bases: TGTGCCAGCAGCCCGAGGGACGAGCAGTACTTC. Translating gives CASSPRDEQYF.

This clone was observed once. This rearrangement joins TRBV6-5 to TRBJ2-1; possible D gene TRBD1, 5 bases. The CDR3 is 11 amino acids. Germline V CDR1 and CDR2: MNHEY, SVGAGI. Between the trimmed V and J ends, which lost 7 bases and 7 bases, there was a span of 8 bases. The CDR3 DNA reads TGTGCCAGCAAACAGGCGAATGAGCAGTTCTTC. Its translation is CASKQANEQFF.

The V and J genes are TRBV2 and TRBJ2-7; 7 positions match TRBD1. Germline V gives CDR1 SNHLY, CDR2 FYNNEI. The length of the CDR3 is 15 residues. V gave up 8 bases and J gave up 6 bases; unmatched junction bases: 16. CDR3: CASFLPWDSLSEQYF. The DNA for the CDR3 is TGTGCCAGCTTCCTGCCTTGGGACAGCTTGTCCGAGCAGTACTTC.

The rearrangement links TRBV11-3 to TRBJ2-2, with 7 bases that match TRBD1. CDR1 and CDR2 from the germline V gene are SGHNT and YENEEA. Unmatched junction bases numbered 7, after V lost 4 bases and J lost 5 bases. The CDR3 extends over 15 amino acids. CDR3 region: CASSSTGLSTGELFF. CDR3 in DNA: TGTGCCAGCAGCTCGACAGGGTTAAGTACCGGGGAGCTGTTTTTT.

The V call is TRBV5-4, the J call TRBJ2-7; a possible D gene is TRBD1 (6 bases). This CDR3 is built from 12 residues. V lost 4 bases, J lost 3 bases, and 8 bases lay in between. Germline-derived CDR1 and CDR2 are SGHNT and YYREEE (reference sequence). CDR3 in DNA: TGTGCCAGCAGCCGGGACAACTACGAGCAGTACTTC. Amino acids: CASSRDNYEQYF. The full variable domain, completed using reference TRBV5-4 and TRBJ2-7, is ETGVTQSPTHLIKTRGQQVTLRCSSQSGHNTVSWYQQALGQGPQFIFQYYREEENGRGNFPPRFSGLQFPNYSSELNVNALELDDSALYLCASSRDNYEQYFGPGTRLTVT.

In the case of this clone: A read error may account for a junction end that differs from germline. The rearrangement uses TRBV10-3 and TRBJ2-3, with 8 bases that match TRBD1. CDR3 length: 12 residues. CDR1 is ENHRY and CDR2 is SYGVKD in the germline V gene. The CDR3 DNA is TGTGCCATTAGTGACAGGGGAGATACGCAGTATTTT. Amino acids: CAISDRGDTQYF.

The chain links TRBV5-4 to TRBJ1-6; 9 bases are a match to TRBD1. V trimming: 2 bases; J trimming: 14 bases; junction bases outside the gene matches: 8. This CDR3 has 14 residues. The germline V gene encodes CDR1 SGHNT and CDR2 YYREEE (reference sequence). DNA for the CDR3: TGTGCCAGCAGCTTCTCTTTGGGGGACAGGGCCCTCCACTTT. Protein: CASSFSLGDRALHF.

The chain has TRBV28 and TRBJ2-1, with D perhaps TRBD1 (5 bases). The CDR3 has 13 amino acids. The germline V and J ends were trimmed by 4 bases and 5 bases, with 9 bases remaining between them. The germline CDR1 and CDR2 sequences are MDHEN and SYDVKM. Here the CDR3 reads CASSSTGHNEQFF. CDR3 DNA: TGTGCCAGCAGTTCTACAGGCCACAATGAGCAGTTCTTC.

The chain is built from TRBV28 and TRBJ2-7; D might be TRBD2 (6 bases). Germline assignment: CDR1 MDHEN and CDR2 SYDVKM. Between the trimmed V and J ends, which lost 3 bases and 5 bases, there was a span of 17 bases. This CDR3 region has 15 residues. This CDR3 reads CASSFGRLASHEQYF. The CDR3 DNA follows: TGTGCCAGCAGTTTTGGTAGGCTAGCGTCCCACGAGCAGTACTTC.

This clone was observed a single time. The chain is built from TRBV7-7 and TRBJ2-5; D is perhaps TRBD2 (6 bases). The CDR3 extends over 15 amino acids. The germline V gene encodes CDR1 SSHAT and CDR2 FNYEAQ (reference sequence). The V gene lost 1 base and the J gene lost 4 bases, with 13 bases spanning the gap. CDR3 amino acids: CASSLDYGSSETQYF. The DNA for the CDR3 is TGTGCCAGCAGCTTAGATTACGGGAGCTCAGAGACCCAGTACTTC. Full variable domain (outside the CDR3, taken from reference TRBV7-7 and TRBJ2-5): GAGVSQSPRYKVTKRGQDVTLRCDPISSHATLYWYQQALGQGPEFLTYFNYEAQPDKSGLPSDRFSAERPEGSISTLTIQRTEQRDSAMYRCASSLDYGSSETQYFGPGTRLLVL.

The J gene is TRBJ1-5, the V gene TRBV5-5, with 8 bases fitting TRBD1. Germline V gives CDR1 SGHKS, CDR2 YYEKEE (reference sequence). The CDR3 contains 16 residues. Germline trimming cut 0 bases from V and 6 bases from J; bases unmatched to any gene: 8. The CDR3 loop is CASSLEGRGPGQPQHF. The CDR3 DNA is TGTGCCAGCAGCTTGGAGGGCAGGGGGCCGGGTCAGCCCCAGCATTTT. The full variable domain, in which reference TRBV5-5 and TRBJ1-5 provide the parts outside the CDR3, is DAGVTQSPTHLIKTRGQQVTLRCSPISGHKSVSWYQQVLGQGPQFIFQYYEKEERGRGNFPDRFSARQFPNYSSELNVNALLLGDSALYLCASSLEGRGPGQPQHFGDGTRLSIL.

As DNA, the CDR3 is TGTGCCAGCACCACCTTTGGGGCGAGACCTGGAAGGGAGCAGTACTTC. It encodes CASTTFGARPGREQYF. The V and J genes are TRBV27 and TRBJ2-7; maybe TRBD1 (5 bases). This CDR3 is built from 16 residues. The germline gives CDR1 MNHEY, CDR2 SMNVEV (reference sequence). Trimming removed 7 bases from V and 7 bases from J, with 26 bases in between.

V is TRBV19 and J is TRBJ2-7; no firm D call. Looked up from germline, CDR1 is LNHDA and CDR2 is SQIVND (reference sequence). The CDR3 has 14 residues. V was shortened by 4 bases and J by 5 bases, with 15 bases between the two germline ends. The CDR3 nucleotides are TGTGCCAGTAGTACCGACATATCATCCCACGAGCAGTACTTC. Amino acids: CASSTDISSHEQYF.

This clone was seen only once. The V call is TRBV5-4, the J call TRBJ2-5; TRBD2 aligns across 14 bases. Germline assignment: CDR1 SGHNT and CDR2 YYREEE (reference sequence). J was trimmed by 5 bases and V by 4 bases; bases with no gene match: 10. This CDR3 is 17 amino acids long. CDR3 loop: CASSPWGTSGGVETQYF. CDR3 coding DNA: TGTGCCAGCAGCCCGTGGGGGACTAGCGGGGGAGTGGAGACCCAGTACTTC.

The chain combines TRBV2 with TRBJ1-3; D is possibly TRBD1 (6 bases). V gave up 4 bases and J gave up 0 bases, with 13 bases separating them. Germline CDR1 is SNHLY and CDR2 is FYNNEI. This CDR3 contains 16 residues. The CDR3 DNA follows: TGTGCCAGCAGTGGGGGACACCGATTCTCTGGAAACACCATATATTTT. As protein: CASSGGHRFSGNTIYF.

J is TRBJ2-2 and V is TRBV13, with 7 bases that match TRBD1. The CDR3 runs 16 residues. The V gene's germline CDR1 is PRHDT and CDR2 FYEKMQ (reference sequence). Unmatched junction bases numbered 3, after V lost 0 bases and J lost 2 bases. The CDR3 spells CASSLGRGKNTGELFF. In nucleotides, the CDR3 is TGTGCCAGCAGCTTAGGCAGGGGGAAAAACACCGGGGAGCTGTTTTTT.